A single TCR beta chain is shown here with its context. Antigen unknown. Germline V gives CDR1 SNHLY, CDR2 FYNNEI. Losses at the gene ends were 6 bases for V and 10 bases for J; bases not matched to a gene: 9. The CDR3 contains 15 residues. The data were taken from a study of cytomegalovirus exposure and HLA in healthy donors. Study conclusions and caveats: Overall, approximately 150 TCR beta chains were annotated as cytomegalovirus-associated.

The PCR employed 60 Vbeta primers together with 13 Jbeta primers. The table came from immunoSEQ multiplex PCR; TCRdb's copy has only in-frame clones and leaves some out. The table has some 90,000 clones, around 80% seen once. The rearrangement uses TRBV2 and TRBJ1-6; the match to TRBD1 covers 10 bases. The receptor was derived from a man aged 40-49 years in good health and CMV-seronegative. Material: PBMCs. The CDR3 protein is CASSLRDRGGSPLHF. The CDR3 DNA reads TGTGCCAGCAGCCTACGGGACAGGGGAGGGTCACCCCTCCACTTT.